This T cell receptor (beta chain) appears in the sequencing data of a study of blood T cell dynamics during melanoma immunotherapy. At the level of the study: First-line therapy was either pembrolizumab or nivolumab with ipilimumab for metastatic melanoma.

Regarding time point: week 3, after first cycle of checkpoint inhibitor. One draw preceded checkpoint blockade; another followed its first cycle at week 3. At 12 weeks after first infusion, RECIST 1.1 defined response for most patients. Only in-frame clones appear in the TCRdb table, and some are missing; sequencing was by immunoSEQ multiplex PCR. The table shows several hundred clones, with roughly 90% occurring only once. This clonotype was sampled from a human donor with melanoma. The specimen was cell-free DNA from blood, collected from a patient treated with checkpoint blockade.

The CDR3 nucleotides read TGCAGTGGGGTCCTTCTGGAGCAGTACTTC. Translation gives CSGVLLEQYF. The chain employs TRBV20-1 and TRBJ2-7; D remains ambiguous. The germline V gene has CDR1 DFQATT and CDR2 SNEGSKA (reference sequence). Trimming cost V 7 bases and J 7 bases, with 11 bases left between them. CDR3 size: 10 residues.